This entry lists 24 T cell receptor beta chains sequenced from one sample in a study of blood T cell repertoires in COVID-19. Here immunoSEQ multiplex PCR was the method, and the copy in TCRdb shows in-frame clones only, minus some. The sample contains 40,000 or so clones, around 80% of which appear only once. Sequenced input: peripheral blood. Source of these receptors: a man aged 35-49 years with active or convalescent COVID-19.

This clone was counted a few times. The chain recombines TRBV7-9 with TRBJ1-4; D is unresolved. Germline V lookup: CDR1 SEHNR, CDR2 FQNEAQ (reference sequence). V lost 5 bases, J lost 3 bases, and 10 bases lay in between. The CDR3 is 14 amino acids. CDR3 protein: CASSVDNPNEKLFF. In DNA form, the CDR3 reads TGTGCCAGCAGCGTAGACAACCCTAATGAAAAACTGTTTTTT.

The CDR3, as DNA: TGTGCCAGCAGTGAAGAAACAGGGGACCTGAACACTGAAGCTTTCTTT. This encodes CASSEETGDLNTEAFF. The chain carries TRBV6-1 and TRBJ1-1; 7 bases line up with TRBD1. The CDR3 runs 16 residues. V was clipped by 1 base and J by 0 bases; unmatched bases: 5. Germline V gene lookup returns CDR1 MNHNS and CDR2 SASEGT.

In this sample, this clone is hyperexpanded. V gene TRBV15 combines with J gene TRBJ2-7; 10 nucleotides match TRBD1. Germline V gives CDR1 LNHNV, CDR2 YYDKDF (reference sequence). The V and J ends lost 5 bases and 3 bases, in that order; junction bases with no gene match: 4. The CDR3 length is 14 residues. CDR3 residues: CATSSGQGNYEQYF. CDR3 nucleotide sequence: TGTGCCACCAGCTCGGGACAGGGGAACTACGAGCAGTACTTC.

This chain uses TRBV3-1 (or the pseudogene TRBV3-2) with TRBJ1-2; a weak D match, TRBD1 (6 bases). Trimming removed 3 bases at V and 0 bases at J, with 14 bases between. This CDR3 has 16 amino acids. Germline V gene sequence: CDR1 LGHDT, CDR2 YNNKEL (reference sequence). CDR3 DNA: TGTGCCAGCAGCCATGAGGCTGAGGGGGCTAACTATGGCTACACCTTC. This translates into CASSHEAEGANYGYTF.

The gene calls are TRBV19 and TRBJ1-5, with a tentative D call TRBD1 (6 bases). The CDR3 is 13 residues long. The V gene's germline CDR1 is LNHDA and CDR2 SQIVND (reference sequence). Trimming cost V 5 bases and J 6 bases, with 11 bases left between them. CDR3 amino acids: CASSPGTFQPQHF. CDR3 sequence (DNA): TGTGCCAGTAGTCCTGGGACATTTCAGCCCCAGCATTTT.

The CDR3 spells CASSSSTRPSYEQYF. CDR3 bases: TGTGCCAGCAGTTCCTCGACTAGGCCCTCCTACGAGCAGTACTTC. The rearrangement uses TRBV27 and TRBJ2-7, with TRBD2 as a possible D gene (6 bases). Trimming left V 4 bases short and J 0 bases short, with 13 bases between. The CDR3 totals 15 residues. CDR1 MNHEY and CDR2 SMNVEV come from the germline V gene (reference sequence).

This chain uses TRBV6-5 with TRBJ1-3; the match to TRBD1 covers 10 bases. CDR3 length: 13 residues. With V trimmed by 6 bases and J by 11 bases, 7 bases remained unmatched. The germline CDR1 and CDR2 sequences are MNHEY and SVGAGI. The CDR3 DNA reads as TGTGCCAGCAGGGACAGGGGGAAACGGGCCATATATTTT. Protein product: CASRDRGKRAIYF.

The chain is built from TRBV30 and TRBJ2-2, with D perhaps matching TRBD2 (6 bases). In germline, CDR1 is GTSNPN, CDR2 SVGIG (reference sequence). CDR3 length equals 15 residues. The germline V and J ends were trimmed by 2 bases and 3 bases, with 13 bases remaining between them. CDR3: CAWSFSGRDTGELFF. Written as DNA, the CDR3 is TGTGCCTGGAGTTTTAGCGGCCGGGACACCGGGGAGCTGTTTTTT.

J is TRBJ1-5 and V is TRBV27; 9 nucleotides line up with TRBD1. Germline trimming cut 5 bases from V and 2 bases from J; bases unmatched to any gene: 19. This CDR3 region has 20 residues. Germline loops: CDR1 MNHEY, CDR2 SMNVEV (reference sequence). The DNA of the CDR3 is TGTGCCAGCAGTCCGCGCCTGGACAGGGGAACTATCGGTGGCAATCAGCCCCAGCATTTT. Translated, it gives CASSPRLDRGTIGGNQPQHF.

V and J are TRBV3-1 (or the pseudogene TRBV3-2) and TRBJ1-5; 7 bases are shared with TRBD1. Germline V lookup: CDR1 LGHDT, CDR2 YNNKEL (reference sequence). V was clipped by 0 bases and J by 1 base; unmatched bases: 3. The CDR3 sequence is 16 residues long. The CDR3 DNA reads TGTGCCAGCAGCCAAGATTCCAGGGGGAGCAATCAGCCCCAGCATTTT. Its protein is CASSQDSRGSNQPQHF.

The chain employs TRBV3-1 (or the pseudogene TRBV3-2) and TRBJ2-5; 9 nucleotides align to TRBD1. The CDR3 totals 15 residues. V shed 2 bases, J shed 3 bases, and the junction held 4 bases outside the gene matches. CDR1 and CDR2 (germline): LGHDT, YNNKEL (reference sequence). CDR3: CASSQPGQGEETQYF. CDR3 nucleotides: TGTGCCAGCAGCCAACCGGGACAGGGCGAAGAGACCCAGTACTTC.

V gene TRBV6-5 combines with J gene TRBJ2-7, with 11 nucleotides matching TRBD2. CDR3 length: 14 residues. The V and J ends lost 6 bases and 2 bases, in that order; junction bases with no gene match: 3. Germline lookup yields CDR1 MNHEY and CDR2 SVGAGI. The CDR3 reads CASRGLAAPYEQYF. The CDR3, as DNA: TGTGCCAGCAGGGGACTAGCGGCCCCCTACGAGCAGTACTTC.

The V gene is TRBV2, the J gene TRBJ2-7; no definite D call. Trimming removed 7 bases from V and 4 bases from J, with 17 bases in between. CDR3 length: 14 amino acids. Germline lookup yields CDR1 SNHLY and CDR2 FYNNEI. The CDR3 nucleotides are TGTGCCAGCATGGAAGGCCCCTCCAGGTACGAGCAGTACTTC. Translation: CASMEGPSRYEQYF.

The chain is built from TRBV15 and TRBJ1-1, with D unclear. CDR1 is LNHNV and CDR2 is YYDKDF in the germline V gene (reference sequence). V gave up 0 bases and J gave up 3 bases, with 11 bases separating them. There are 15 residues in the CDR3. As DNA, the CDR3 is TGTGCCACCAGCAGAGATCCGCGGCGGGACACTGAAGCTTTCTTT. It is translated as CATSRDPRRDTEAFF.

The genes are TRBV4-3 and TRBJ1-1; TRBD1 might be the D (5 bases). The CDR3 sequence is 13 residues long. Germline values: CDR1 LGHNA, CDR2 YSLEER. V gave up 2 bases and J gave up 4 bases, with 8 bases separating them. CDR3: CASSQTQGTEAFF. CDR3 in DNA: TGCGCCAGCAGCCAAACTCAGGGCACTGAAGCTTTCTTT.

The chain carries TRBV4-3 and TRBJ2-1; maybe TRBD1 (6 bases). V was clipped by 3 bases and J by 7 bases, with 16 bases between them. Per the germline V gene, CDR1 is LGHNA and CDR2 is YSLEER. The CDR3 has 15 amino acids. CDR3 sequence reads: CASSHGTGSGNEQFF. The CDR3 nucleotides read TGCGCCAGCAGCCACGGTACAGGGTCGGGAAATGAGCAGTTCTTC.

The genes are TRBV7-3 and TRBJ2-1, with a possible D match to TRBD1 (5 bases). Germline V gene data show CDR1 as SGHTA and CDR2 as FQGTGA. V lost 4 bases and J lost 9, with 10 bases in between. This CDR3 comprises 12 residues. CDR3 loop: CASSSTGGEQFF. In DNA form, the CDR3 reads TGTGCCAGCAGCTCCACAGGTGGTGAGCAGTTCTTC.

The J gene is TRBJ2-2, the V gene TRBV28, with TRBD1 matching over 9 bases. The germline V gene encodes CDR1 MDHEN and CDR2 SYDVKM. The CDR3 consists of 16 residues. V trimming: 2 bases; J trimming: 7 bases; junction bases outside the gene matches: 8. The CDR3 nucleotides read TGTGCCAGCAGTTTACCGGGACAGGGCAAAAACGGGGAGCTGTTTTTT. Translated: CASSLPGQGKNGELFF.

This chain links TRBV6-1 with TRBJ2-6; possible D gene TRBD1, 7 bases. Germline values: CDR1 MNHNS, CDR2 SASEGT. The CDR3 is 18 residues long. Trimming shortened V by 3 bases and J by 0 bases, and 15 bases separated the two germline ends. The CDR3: CASSETGWRASGANVLTF. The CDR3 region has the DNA TGTGCCAGCAGTGAGACAGGGTGGAGGGCCTCTGGGGCCAACGTCCTGACTTTC.

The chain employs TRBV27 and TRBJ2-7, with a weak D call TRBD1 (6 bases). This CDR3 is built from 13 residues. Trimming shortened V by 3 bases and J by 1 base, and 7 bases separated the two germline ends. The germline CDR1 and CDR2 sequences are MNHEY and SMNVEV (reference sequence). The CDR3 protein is CASSFGQSYEQYF. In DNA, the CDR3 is TGTGCCAGCAGTTTTGGACAGTCCTACGAGCAGTACTTC.

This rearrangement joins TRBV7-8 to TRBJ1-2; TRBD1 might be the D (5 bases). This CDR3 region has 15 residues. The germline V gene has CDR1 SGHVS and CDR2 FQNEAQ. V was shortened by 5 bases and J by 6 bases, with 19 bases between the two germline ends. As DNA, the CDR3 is TGTGCCAGCAGCCTAAGAGTGTGGGGGGTTAATGGCTACACCTTC. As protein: CASSLRVWGVNGYTF.

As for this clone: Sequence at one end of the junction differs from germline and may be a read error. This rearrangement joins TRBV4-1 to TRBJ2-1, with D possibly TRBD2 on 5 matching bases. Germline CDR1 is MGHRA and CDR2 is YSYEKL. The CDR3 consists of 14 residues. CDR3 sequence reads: CASSQVEVASLPVF. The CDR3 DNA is TGCGCCAGCAGCCAAGTTGAAGTAGCGTCACTTCCAGTCTTC.

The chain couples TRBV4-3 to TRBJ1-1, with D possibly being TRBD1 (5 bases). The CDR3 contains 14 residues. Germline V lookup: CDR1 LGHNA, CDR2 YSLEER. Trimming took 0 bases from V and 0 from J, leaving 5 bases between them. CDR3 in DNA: TGCGCCAGCAGCCAAGACAGGGTGAACACTGAAGCTTTCTTT. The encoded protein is CASSQDRVNTEAFF.

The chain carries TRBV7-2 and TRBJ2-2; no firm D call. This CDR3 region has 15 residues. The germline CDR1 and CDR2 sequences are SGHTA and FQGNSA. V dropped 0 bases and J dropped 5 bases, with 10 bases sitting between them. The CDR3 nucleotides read TGTGCCAGCAGCTTAGCTTCGTCGACTACCGGGGAGCTGTTTTTT. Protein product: CASSLASSTTGELFF.